In this sample, the clone carrying this TCR beta chain turned up a few times. No antigen is known for it. These data come from a study of T-cell memory formation after mild COVID-19. Study summary: Clusters of TCRs were largely donor specific.

V was cut by 4 bases and J by 3 bases, with 18 bases left in between. Germline CDR1 reads SEHNR; CDR2 reads FQNEAQ (reference sequence). There are 16 residues in the CDR3. From the 5' RACE reads, TCRdb called clonotypes with MiXCR, one entry per CDR3 protein. The data contain approximately 500,000 distinct CDR3 sequences, 20% to 25% of them singletons. Regarding the study as a whole: Contracting CD4+ clones sat mainly in CM and EM; CD8+ in EMRA. Pre-infection memory harbored some responding clones, suggesting cross-reactive memory joined.

The sample taken for sequencing was PBMCs or a T cell subset sorted from them (not recorded which). The chain carries TRBV7-9 and TRBJ1-1; weak D call: TRBD1 (6 bases). This TCR was recovered from an adult woman who had mild COVID-19 (a few samples of this study predate the infection). Cell type and time point are not known. CDR3 bases: TGTGCCAGCAGCTGGAGCAGGGGTTCGGCGTACACTGAAGCTTTCTTT. As protein: CASSWSRGSAYTEAFF. Full variable domain (rest looked up from reference TRBV7-9 and TRBJ1-1): DTGVSQNPRHKITKRGQNVTFRCDPISEHNRLYWYRQTLGQGPEFLTYFQNEAQLEKSRLLSDRFSAERPKGSFSTLEIQRTEQGDSAMYLCASSWSRGSAYTEAFFGQGTRLTVV.